The next 13 T cell receptor beta chains were all read from a single sample in a study of T cell changes during pregnancy in multiple sclerosis. Using immunoSEQ multiplex PCR, the repertoire was profiled, and TCRdb retains in-frame clones only, with some absent. The sample lists tens of thousands of clones; 93% were seen once. The sequencing here drew on peripheral blood, taken in the second trimester of pregnancy. Every receptor here comes from a female donor with multiple sclerosis, enrolled in a pregnancy study.

The chain is built from TRBV7-2 and TRBJ2-3; D gene uncertain. The CDR3 length is 14 residues. CDR1 is SGHTA and CDR2 is FQGNSA in the germline V gene. Trimming took 2 bases from V and 4 from J, leaving 10 bases between them. The CDR3 loop reads CASSLWQDADTQYF. The CDR3 DNA follows: TGTGCCAGCAGCTTATGGCAAGATGCAGATACGCAGTATTTT.

This sequence joins TRBV5-6 and TRBJ1-1; D is ambiguous. Germline V gene data show CDR1 as SGHDT and CDR2 as YYEEEE. This CDR3 comprises 14 residues. The V end was cut by 4 bases, the J end by 3 bases, with 13 bases between. CDR3 region: CASSPGVGDTEAFF. As DNA, the CDR3 is TGTGCCAGCAGCCCCGGTGTCGGGGACACTGAAGCTTTCTTT.

The rearrangement uses TRBV19 and TRBJ1-6; perhaps TRBD1 as D (6 bases). The length of the CDR3 is 12 residues. The V end was cut by 6 bases, the J end by 7 bases, with 7 bases between. In germline, CDR1 is LNHDA, CDR2 SQIVND (reference sequence). The CDR3 DNA follows: TGTGCCAGTAGCAGGGGAAATTCACCCCTCCACTTT. Protein: CASSRGNSPLHF.

The chain couples TRBV6-5 to TRBJ1-1; unclear D gene. The CDR3 has 15 residues. CDR1 and CDR2 (germline): MNHEY, SVGAGI. Trimming shortened V by 4 bases and J by 4 bases, and 16 bases separated the two germline ends. CDR3 bases: TGTGCCAGCAGTTGGTCCCCCGGAGCTGGCACTGAAGCTTTCTTT. This translates into CASSWSPGAGTEAFF.

The rearrangement uses TRBV9 and TRBJ2-1; D is undetermined. Germline V CDR1 and CDR2: SGDLS, YYNGEE. V dropped 4 bases and J dropped 5 bases, with 7 bases sitting between them. The CDR3 sequence is 12 residues long. The CDR3 bases are TGTGCCAGCAGCCTCAGTGACAATGAGCAGTTCTTC. Its protein product is CASSLSDNEQFF.

This clone has just one count. CDR3 in DNA: TGTGCCAGCAGCTACGACAGAAACACTGAAGCTTTCTTT. Translating gives CASSYDRNTEAFF. The chain uses TRBV5-4 and TRBJ1-1, with D possibly matching TRBD1 (5 bases). Germline V gene data show CDR1 as SGHNT and CDR2 as YYREEE (reference sequence). V lost 3 bases to trimming and J lost 2 bases, with 8 bases between them. CDR3 length equals 13 residues.

The rearrangement links TRBV19 to TRBJ2-1; no firm D call. V lost 4 bases and J 0 bases, leaving 10 bases between the germline ends. Germline V gene lookup returns CDR1 LNHDA and CDR2 SQIVND (reference sequence). The CDR3 loop spans 15 amino acids. The CDR3 coding sequence is TGTGCCAGTAGTACAGCAGGTCGCTCCTACAATGAGCAGTTCTTC. Translation gives CASSTAGRSYNEQFF.

The J gene is TRBJ1-3, the V gene TRBV4-1; TRBD1 matches at 9 bases. The CDR3 has 20 residues. Germline values: CDR1 MGHRA, CDR2 YSYEKL. V shed 0 bases and J 1 base; nucleotides not matched to a gene: 13. The CDR3: CASSQDRDGDRVWSGNTIYF. CDR3 in DNA: TGCGCCAGCAGCCAAGATCGGGACGGGGACAGGGTTTGGTCTGGAAACACCATATATTTT.

The rearrangement uses TRBV27 and TRBJ2-7; 8 bases are shared with TRBD1. From germline, CDR1 is MNHEY and CDR2 SMNVEV (reference sequence). J gave up 3 bases and V 4 bases, and 8 bases lay outside the gene matches. This CDR3 spans 15 amino acids. CDR3 sequence (DNA): TGTGCCAGCAGTTGGGCCGGGACAGGAAACTACGAGCAGTACTTC. This gives the protein CASSWAGTGNYEQYF.

The chain links TRBV5-8 to TRBJ2-5; maybe TRBD2 (7 bases). Germline V gives CDR1 SGHTS, CDR2 YDEGEE. The CDR3 sequence is 16 residues long. The ends were cut back, 1 base at V and 7 bases at J, with 20 bases in the middle. The CDR3 region is CASSLRLRGPKGTQYF. CDR3 DNA: TGTGCCAGCAGCTTGCGGCTGCGGGGGCCCAAGGGGACCCAGTACTTC.

The chain is built from TRBV11-3 and TRBJ2-3, with 8 positions matching TRBD2. The CDR3 consists of 16 residues. Germline CDR1 SGHNT, CDR2 YENEEA. V was clipped by 4 bases and J by 4 bases; unmatched bases: 10. The DNA for the CDR3 is TGTGCCAGCAGCTCCTACCGGGACGGGGGGGCAGATACGCAGTATTTT. This gives the protein CASSSYRDGGADTQYF.

This clone appeared a single time. This rearrangement joins TRBV19 to TRBJ2-1, with 9 nucleotides matching TRBD2. CDR3 size: 16 residues. Germline loops: CDR1 LNHDA, CDR2 SQIVND (reference sequence). J lost 4 bases, V lost 3 bases, and 7 bases had no gene match. CDR3 DNA: TGTGCCAGTAGTATGCTAGCGGGGCTAGTTTACAATGAGCAGTTCTTC. Protein product: CASSMLAGLVYNEQFF. The full variable domain, its missing parts supplied by reference TRBV19 and TRBJ2-1, is DGGITQSPKYLFRKEGQNVTLSCEQNLNHDAMYWYRQDPGQGLRLIYYSQIVNDFQKGDIAEGYSVSREKKESFPLTVTSAQKNPTAFYLCASSMLAGLVYNEQFFGPGTRLTVL.

This chain connects TRBV5-4 to TRBJ2-2, with D possibly matching TRBD1 (5 bases). There are 13 residues in the CDR3. Trimming left V 3 bases short and J 5 bases short, with 8 bases between. Per germline, CDR1 SGHNT and CDR2 YYREEE (reference sequence). In DNA form, the CDR3 reads TGTGCCAGCAGCTCAGACAGAACCGGGGAGCTGTTTTTT. Translation: CASSSDRTGELFF.